Listed here are 27 T cell receptor beta chains from one sample, sequenced in a study of T cell responses to AZD1222 COVID-19 vaccine. Produced via immunoSEQ multiplex PCR; TCRdb's table is partial and in-frame only. The table records 95,000 to 150,000 clones, 70% to 90% of them present only once. The starting material was peripheral blood, obtained on day 0 of AZD1222 vaccination. These receptors all come from an adult in good health.

V is TRBV3-1 (or the pseudogene TRBV3-2) and J is TRBJ1-4, with a possible D match to TRBD1 (6 bases). CDR1 is LGHDT, CDR2 YNNKEL, per germline (reference sequence). Trimming took off 5 bases at V and 5 bases at J, with 12 bases between the two ends. The CDR3 spans 14 residues. CDR3 protein: CASSFNRENEKLFF. In DNA form, the CDR3 reads TGTGCCAGCAGCTTCAACAGGGAGAATGAAAAACTGTTTTTT.

J is TRBJ2-7 and V is TRBV6-1; TRBD2 is a possible D gene (5 bases). V lost 2 bases, J lost 2 bases, and 10 bases lay in between. The CDR3 runs to 14 residues. The V gene's germline CDR1 is MNHNS and CDR2 SASEGT. The CDR3 sequence: CASSEPGLAYEQYF. In DNA form, the CDR3 reads TGTGCCAGCAGTGAACCCGGACTTGCCTACGAGCAGTACTTC.

The rearrangement links TRBV12-3 or TRBV12-4 to TRBJ1-1, with D unresolved. V lost 3 bases, J lost 2 bases, and 7 bases lay in between. The CDR3 has 13 amino acids. CDR3 amino acids: CASSFSENTEAFF. CDR3 sequence (DNA): TGTGCCAGCAGTTTCTCAGAAAACACTGAAGCTTTCTTT.

V and J are TRBV7-9 and TRBJ1-5, with a weak D call TRBD1 (5 bases). Trimming shortened V by 2 bases and J by 3 bases, and 11 bases separated the two germline ends. Germline lookup yields CDR1 SEHNR and CDR2 FQNEAQ (reference sequence). The CDR3 spans 15 residues. The CDR3 is CASSLSSGPNQPQHF. Written as DNA, the CDR3 is TGTGCCAGCAGCTTAAGTTCAGGGCCCAATCAGCCCCAGCATTTT.

The chain couples TRBV18 to TRBJ2-7; D not certain. This CDR3 region has 13 residues. Trimming removed 0 bases at V and 5 bases at J, with 8 bases between. Germline CDR1 reads KGHSH; CDR2 reads LQKENI. CDR3 loop: CASSPPHGHEQYF. The CDR3 region has the DNA TGTGCCAGCTCACCACCCCACGGCCACGAGCAGTACTTC.

The chain couples TRBV7-2 to TRBJ1-5; D is undetermined. V was clipped by 0 bases and J by 7 bases, with 7 bases between them. The CDR3 has 13 residues. Germline CDR1 SGHTA, CDR2 FQGNSA. The CDR3 coding sequence is TGTGCCAGCAGCTTAGCCCCAGAGCAGCCCCAGCATTTT. Translated: CASSLAPEQPQHF.

V and J are TRBV10-3 and TRBJ1-2; D is undetermined. The CDR3 loop spans 13 amino acids. The V end was cut by 3 bases, the J end by 4 bases, with 9 bases between. Germline lookup yields CDR1 ENHRY and CDR2 SYGVKD. The CDR3 here is CAISDGVSYGYTF. Here the CDR3 DNA reads TGTGCCATCAGTGACGGGGTCTCCTATGGCTACACCTTC.

V and J are TRBV5-1 and TRBJ1-5; the match to TRBD1 covers 7 bases. This CDR3 comprises 14 residues. V trimming: 4 bases; J trimming: 2 bases; junction bases outside the gene matches: 3. In germline, CDR1 is SGHRS, CDR2 YFSETQ. The DNA of the CDR3 is TGCGCCAGCAGCGCTGGGACAGGCAATCAGCCCCAGCATTTT. It codes for CASSAGTGNQPQHF.

The table lists this clone with a count of one. CDR3 region: CASSSTGGNTEAFF. The CDR3 nucleotides read TGTGCCAGCTCATCTACAGGGGGAAACACTGAAGCTTTCTTT. The chain recombines TRBV18 with TRBJ1-1; 8 bases agree with TRBD1. V shed 5 bases, J shed 2 bases, and the junction held 4 bases outside the gene matches. Germline V CDR1 and CDR2: KGHSH, LQKENI. This CDR3 is built from 14 residues.

This rearrangement joins TRBV18 to TRBJ1-1; possibly TRBD1 for D (6 bases). The V gene's germline CDR1 is KGHSH and CDR2 LQKENI. V was cut by 2 bases and J by 4 bases, with 14 bases left in between. CDR3 length: 15 residues. The CDR3 protein is CASSPAGGAGTEAFF. For the CDR3, the DNA is TGTGCCAGCTCACCAGCGGGGGGGGCGGGCACTGAAGCTTTCTTT.

This chain uses TRBV5-1 with TRBJ1-4, with D unclear. Trimming took off 4 bases at V and 1 base at J, with 14 bases between the two ends. Germline lookup yields CDR1 SGHRS and CDR2 YFSETQ. The CDR3 spans 16 residues. The CDR3 coding sequence is TGCGCCAGCAGCCTCCAACCCGCGGGAACTAATGAAAAACTGTTTTTT. Encoded protein: CASSLQPAGTNEKLFF.

The chain is built from TRBV5-1 and TRBJ1-2; the D is unclear. Trimming took 3 bases from V and 5 from J, leaving 8 bases between them. The CDR3 is 12 residues long. CDR1 and CDR2 (germline): SGHRS, YFSETQ. DNA of the CDR3: TGCGCCAGCAGCTCCGTCCCATATGGCTACACCTTC. Translating gives CASSSVPYGYTF.

V gene TRBV14 combines with J gene TRBJ2-1; 8 bases align to TRBD2. The CDR3 spans 16 residues. V lost 1 base, J lost 2 bases, and 4 bases stayed unmatched. CDR1 SGHDN and CDR2 FVKESK come from the germline V gene. As DNA, the CDR3 is TGTGCCAGCAGCCAAGGACTAGCGATACCCTACAATGAGCAGTTCTTC. It encodes CASSQGLAIPYNEQFF.

The chain links TRBV7-2 to TRBJ2-1, with TRBD1 identical over 10 bases. The J segment lost 5 bases and the V segment lost 7 bases, leaving 8 bases of the junction unmatched. Germline-derived CDR1 and CDR2 are SGHTA and FQGNSA. The CDR3 contains 15 residues. This CDR3 is CASTQGTGADNEQFF. In DNA form, the CDR3 reads TGTGCCAGCACCCAAGGGACAGGGGCGGACAATGAGCAGTTCTTC.

The rearrangement uses TRBV4-2 and TRBJ2-1; 10 bases fit TRBD2. V was pared by 7 bases and J by 3 bases, with 15 bases of the junction left unmatched. CDR1 is LGHNA and CDR2 is YNFKEQ in the germline V gene. There are 18 residues in the CDR3. The CDR3 nucleotides read TGTGCCAGCATGGACGGGTTCTCTAGCGGGAGTAACTACAATGAGCAGTTCTTC. This sequence encodes CASMDGFSSGSNYNEQFF.

The V and J genes are TRBV5-1 and TRBJ2-7; 7 nucleotides line up with TRBD1. The CDR3 is 14 amino acids. Looked up from germline, CDR1 is SGHRS and CDR2 is YFSETQ. J gave up 3 bases and V 0 bases, and 3 bases lay outside the gene matches. CDR3 amino acids: CASSLGQGLYEQYF. The DNA for the CDR3 is TGCGCCAGCAGCTTGGGACAGGGCCTCTACGAGCAGTACTTC.

The V call is TRBV11-1, the J call TRBJ2-7; TRBD2 matches at 10 bases. Germline values: CDR1 SGHAT, CDR2 FQDESV (reference sequence). This CDR3 has 15 residues. The ends lost 5 bases at V and 3 bases at J; junction bases unmatched: 7. The CDR3 DNA sequence: TGTGCCAGCAGCGCGTCGACTAGCGGGCTCTACGAGCAGTACTTC. Protein: CASSASTSGLYEQYF. Full variable domain (missing parts from reference TRBV11-1 and TRBJ2-7): EAEVAQSPRYKITEKSQAVAFWCDPISGHATLYWYRQILGQGPELLVQFQDESVVDDSQLPKDRFSAERLKGVDSTLKIQPAELGDSAMYLCASSASTSGLYEQYFGPGTRLTVT.

V usage is TRBV15 and J usage is TRBJ2-1, with TRBD2 identical over 8 bases. Looked up from germline, CDR1 is LNHNV and CDR2 is YYDKDF (reference sequence). With V trimmed by 1 base and J by 8 bases, 7 bases remained unmatched. This CDR3 spans 15 amino acids. CDR3 DNA: TGTGCCACCAGCAGAGCACGGGGGGGCCGTGATGAGCAGTTCTTC. Translated: CATSRARGGRDEQFF.

The chain is built from TRBV6-5 and TRBJ2-7; the D gene is possibly TRBD2 (6 bases). The V and J ends lost 2 bases and 4 bases respectively, with 9 bases between them. The germline CDR1 and CDR2 sequences are MNHEY and SVGAGI. The CDR3 extends over 13 amino acids. CDR3 DNA sequence: TGTGCCAGCAGTTACGAACTAGCTTACGAGCAGTACTTC. It codes for CASSYELAYEQYF.

The chain employs TRBV7-2 and TRBJ2-5, with D perhaps matching TRBD1 or TRBD2 (5 bases each). The V gene lost 1 base and the J gene lost 1 base, with 13 bases spanning the gap. This CDR3 is built from 16 residues. The germline V gene has CDR1 SGHTA and CDR2 FQGNSA. The CDR3 is CASSLEWGRIQETQYF. As DNA, the CDR3 is TGTGCCAGCAGCTTAGAATGGGGACGGATCCAAGAGACCCAGTACTTC.

The chain uses TRBV7-2 and TRBJ1-2, with D tentatively TRBD1 (5 bases). Germline loops: CDR1 SGHTA, CDR2 FQGNSA. V lost 1 base, J lost 7 bases, and 16 bases lay in between. There are 15 residues in the CDR3. In nucleotides, the CDR3 is TGTGCCAGCAGCTTAGTCGGGACCCAAGAAGGTGGCTACACCTTC. Its protein is CASSLVGTQEGGYTF.

The chain joins TRBV5-1 to TRBJ2-5; possibly TRBD1 or TRBD2 for D (6 bases each). V was shortened by 4 bases and J by 5 bases, with 18 bases between the two germline ends. This CDR3 region has 15 residues. Germline assignment: CDR1 SGHRS and CDR2 YFSETQ. The CDR3 DNA follows: TGCGCCAGCAGCCTGCTTGCGGGACAAGGGGAGACCCAGTACTTC. Amino acid sequence: CASSLLAGQGETQYF.

This chain connects TRBV6-5 to TRBJ1-1; 9 nucleotides agree with TRBD1. The trim removed 6 bases at V and 5 bases at J, leaving 7 bases unmatched. Germline V gives CDR1 MNHEY, CDR2 SVGAGI. The CDR3 is 14 amino acids. The CDR3 nucleotides read TGTGCCAGCAGACAAAGGACAGGGGTAACTGAAGCTTTCTTT. This gives the protein CASRQRTGVTEAFF.

The chain recombines TRBV7-2 with TRBJ2-5, with TRBD1 matching 10 bases. CDR1 and CDR2 (germline): SGHTA, FQGNSA. V shed 11 bases, J shed 4 bases, and the junction held 7 bases outside the gene matches. The CDR3 spans 13 residues. The CDR3 nucleotides read TGTGCCGTACGACAGGGGGCTGTAGAGACCCAGTACTTC. Its translation is CAVRQGAVETQYF.

The CDR3 nucleotides read TGTGCCAGCTTCGCTCAGCGGCAAAGCACAGATACGCAGTATTTT. Residues: CASFAQRQSTDTQYF. J is TRBJ2-3 and V is TRBV7-9; possible D gene TRBD2, 5 bases. This CDR3 is 15 amino acids long. V was trimmed by 8 bases and J by 0 bases, leaving 15 bases between them. Germline loops: CDR1 SEHNR, CDR2 FQNEAQ (reference sequence). Full variable domain (remainder filled in from reference TRBV7-9 and TRBJ2-3): DTGVSQNPRHKITKRGQNVTFRCDPISEHNRLYWYRQTLGQGPEFLTYFQNEAQLEKSRLLSDRFSAERPKGSFSTLEIQRTEQGDSAMYLCASFAQRQSTDTQYFGPGTRLTVL.

This chain connects TRBV9 to TRBJ2-7; TRBD1 agrees at 9 bases. The CDR3 has 13 amino acids. V was pared by 0 bases and J by 9 bases, with 4 bases of the junction left unmatched. CDR1 is SGDLS and CDR2 is YYNGEE in the germline V gene. The CDR3 sequence is CASSVAQGARQYF. CDR3 nucleotide sequence: TGTGCCAGCAGCGTAGCACAGGGGGCTCGGCAGTACTTC.

The CDR3 region has the DNA TGTGCCAGCTCACCTTCTCGCGGGAACACTGAAGCTTTCTTT. It codes for CASSPSRGNTEAFF. The chain has TRBV18 and TRBJ1-1, with D unresolved. CDR1 and CDR2 (germline): KGHSH, LQKENI. V was clipped by 3 bases and J by 1 base, with 9 bases between them. The CDR3 loop spans 14 amino acids.